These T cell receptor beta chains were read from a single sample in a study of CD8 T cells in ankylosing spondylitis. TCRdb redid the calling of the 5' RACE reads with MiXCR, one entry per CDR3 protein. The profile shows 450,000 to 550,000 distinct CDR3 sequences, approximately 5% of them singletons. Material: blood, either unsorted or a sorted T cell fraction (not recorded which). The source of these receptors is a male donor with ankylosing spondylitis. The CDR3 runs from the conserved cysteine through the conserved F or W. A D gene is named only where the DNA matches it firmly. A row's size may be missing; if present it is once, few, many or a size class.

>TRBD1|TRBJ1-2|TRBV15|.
TGTGCCACCAGCAAGGGACAGGACCCTTTCGAAGATGGCTACACCTTC
CATSKGQDPFEDGYTF
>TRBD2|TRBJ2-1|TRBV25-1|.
TGTGCCAGCAGTGTACTAGCGGGGCTTACTTACAATGAGCAGTTCTTC
CASSVLAGLTYNEQFF
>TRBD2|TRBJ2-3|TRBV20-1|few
TGCAGTGCTAGAGATCCACGGGGGGACACAGATACGCAGTATTTT
CSARDPRGDTDTQYF
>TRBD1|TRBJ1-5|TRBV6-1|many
TGTGCCAGCAGTCCCTGGACAGGTCACCGGCCCCAGCATTTT
CASSPWTGHRPQHF
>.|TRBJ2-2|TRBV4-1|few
TGCGCCAGCAGCCGGTCGGCGAACACCGGGGAGCTGTTTTTT
CASSRSANTGELFF
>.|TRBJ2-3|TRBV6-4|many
TGTGCCAGCAGTGAAGGGGGGGCTAGCACAGATACGCAGTATTTT
CASSEGGASTDTQYF
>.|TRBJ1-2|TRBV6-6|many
TGTGCCAGCAGAATCGAGGCCGAGGATGGCTACACCTTC
CASRIEAEDGYTF
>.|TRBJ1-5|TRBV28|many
TGTGCCGCCACCCGGACAGCCCGAGATCAGCCCCAGCATTTT
CAATRTARDQPQHF
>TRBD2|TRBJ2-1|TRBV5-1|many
TGCGCCAGCAGCTTGGTTGCGGGGGGTGCCTACAATGAGCAGTTCTTC
CASSLVAGGAYNEQFF
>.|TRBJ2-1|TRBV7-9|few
TGTGCCAGCAGCTTACGGACGGGGGACGCTGAGCAGTTCTTC
CASSLRTGDAEQFF
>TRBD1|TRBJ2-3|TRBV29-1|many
TGCAGCGTCCAGGCGGGACAGGGCACAGATACGCAGTATTTT
CSVQAGQGTDTQYF
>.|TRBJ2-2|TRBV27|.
TGTGCCAGCAGTTTATATGGGGGGTCCACCCCCGGGGAGCTGTTTTTT
CASSLYGGSTPGELFF
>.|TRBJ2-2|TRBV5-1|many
TGCGCCTCTAGACAGACTACTGCGAGCACCGGGGAGCTGTTTTTT
CASRQTTASTGELFF
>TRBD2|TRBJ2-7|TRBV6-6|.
TGTGCCAGCAGTTCCCACGCTAGCGGACTCTCCTACGAGCAGTACTTC
CASSSHASGLSYEQYF
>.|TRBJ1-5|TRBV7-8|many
TGTGCCAGCAGCTTAGGATCCGGGACCCAGAATCAGCCCCAGCATTTT
CASSLGSGTQNQPQHF
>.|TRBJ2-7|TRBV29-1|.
TGCAGCGTTGAAACAGAGATCGAGCAGTACTTC
CSVETEIEQYF
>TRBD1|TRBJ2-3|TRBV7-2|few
TGTGCCAGCAGCTTAGACGGACAGGACGCAGATACGCAGTATTTT
CASSLDGQDADTQYF
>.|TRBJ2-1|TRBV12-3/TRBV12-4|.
TGTGCCAGCAGTTTGGCTAGCGTCACTGAGCAGTTCTTC
CASSLASVTEQFF
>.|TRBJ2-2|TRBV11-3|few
TGTGCCAGCAGATTGGGCTCCGGGGAGCTGTTTTTT
CASRLGSGELFF
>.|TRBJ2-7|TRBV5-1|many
TGCGCCAGCAGCTTGGAGGGGCAGGCTCGCGAGCAGTACTTC
CASSLEGQAREQYF
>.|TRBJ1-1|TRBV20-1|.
TGCAGTGCTCCCCGGGTAGGGAGGACTGAAGCTTTCTTT
CSAPRVGRTEAFF
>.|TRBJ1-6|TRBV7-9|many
TGTGCCAGCAGCCCCTCGGCAGGGCAGTTCTATAATTCACCCCTCCACTTT
CASSPSAGQFYNSPLHF
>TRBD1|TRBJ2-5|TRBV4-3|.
TGCGCCAGCAGCCAGGCTTGGGACAGGGCCCCAGGGACCCAGTACTTC
CASSQAWDRAPGTQYF
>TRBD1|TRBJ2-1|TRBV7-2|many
TGTGCCAGCAGCTCCCCGACAGGGGGTTTCTACAATGAGCAGTTCTTC
CASSSPTGGFYNEQFF
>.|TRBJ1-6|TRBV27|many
TGTGCCAGCAGTTTATTTTGGGATTCACCCCTCCACTTT
CASSLFWDSPLHF
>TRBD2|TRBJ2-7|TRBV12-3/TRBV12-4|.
TGTGCCAGCAGCCCGGGACTAGCGGGAGTCCGAATCTCCTACGAGCAGTACTTC
CASSPGLAGVRISYEQYF
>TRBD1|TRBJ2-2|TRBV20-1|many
TGCAGTGCCAGCAGGGGGCCCCTAAACACCGGGGAGCTGTTTTTT
CSASRGPLNTGELFF
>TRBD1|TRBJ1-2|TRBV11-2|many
TGTGCCAGCAGCCATGATAGCCCGGGACAGGGTGGAAACTATGGCTACACCTTC
CASSHDSPGQGGNYGYTF
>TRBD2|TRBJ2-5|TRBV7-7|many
TGTGCTAGCAGCACCCAGCGGGGGATTGAGACCCAGTACTTC
CASSTQRGIETQYF
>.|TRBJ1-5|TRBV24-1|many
TGTGCCACCAGTGATTTGGGTTACAATCAGCCCCAGCATTTT
CATSDLGYNQPQHF
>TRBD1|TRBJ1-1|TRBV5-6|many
TGTGCCAGCAGCTCAAGACAGGGCGAGAACACTGAAGCTTTCTTT
CASSSRQGENTEAFF
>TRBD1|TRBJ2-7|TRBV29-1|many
TGCAGCGTCGTGGACAGGGACGAGCAGTACTTC
CSVVDRDEQYF
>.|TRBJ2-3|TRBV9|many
TGTGCCAGCAGCGTACGACTATTAGTCACAGATACGCAGTATTTT
CASSVRLLVTDTQYF
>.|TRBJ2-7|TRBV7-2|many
TGTGCCAGCAGCTGGGATCCAGGCCTTCTAGAGCAGTACTTC
CASSWDPGLLEQYF
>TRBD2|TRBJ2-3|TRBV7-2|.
TGTGCCAGCAGCTTTGGTGCGGGAGAACGGGGAGATACGCAGTATTTT
CASSFGAGERGDTQYF
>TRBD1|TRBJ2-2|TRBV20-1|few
TGCAGTGCTAGAGATAGAAGGGGGCCCGGGGAGCTGTTTTTT
CSARDRRGPGELFF
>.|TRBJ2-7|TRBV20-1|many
TGCAGTGCTACCGAGTACCACGAGCAGTACTTC
CSATEYHEQYF
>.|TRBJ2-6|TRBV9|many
TGTGCCAGCAGCGTAGGAGGTGCTGGGGCCAACGTCCTGACTTTC
CASSVGGAGANVLTF
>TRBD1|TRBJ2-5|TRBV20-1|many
TGCAGTGCTAGGGGACAGGGGCTGGAGACCCAGTACTTC
CSARGQGLETQYF
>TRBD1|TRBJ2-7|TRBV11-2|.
TGTGCCAGCAGCCCGGACAGGGGAGGGACCTACGAGCAGTACTTC
CASSPDRGGTYEQYF
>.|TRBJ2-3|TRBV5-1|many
TGCGCCAGCAGCTTGGTTACAGGGACTAGCACAGATACGCAGTATTTT
CASSLVTGTSTDTQYF
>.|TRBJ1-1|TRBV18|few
TGTGCCAGCTCACCTAGTCAGGACACTGAAGCTTTCTTT
CASSPSQDTEAFF
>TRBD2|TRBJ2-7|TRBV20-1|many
TGCAGTGCTGGAAGGACTAGCCACAGCTCCTACGAGCAGTACTTC
CSAGRTSHSSYEQYF
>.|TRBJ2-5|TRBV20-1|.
TGCAGTGCCATCCGGAGGGAGGGGGACGTGGAGACCCAGTACTTC
CSAIRREGDVETQYF
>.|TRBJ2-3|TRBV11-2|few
TGTGCCAGCAGCGAGACAGACTTCGGGTTCCTGGATTTT
CASSETDFGFLDF
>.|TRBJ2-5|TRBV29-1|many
TGCAGCGCGCGAAGGGGGGCGCGGGAGACCCAGTACTTC
CSARRGARETQYF
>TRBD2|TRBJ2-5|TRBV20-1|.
TGCAGTGTCCCCGGGGGGTCGTACCAAGAGACCCAGTACTTC
CSVPGGSYQETQYF
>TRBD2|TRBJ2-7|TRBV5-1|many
TGCGCCAGCAGCCTAGGACTAGTCGACGAGCAGTACTTC
CASSLGLVDEQYF
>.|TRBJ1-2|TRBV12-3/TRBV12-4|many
TGTGCCAGCAGTCCCGGGCAAGGTGGCTACACCTTC
CASSPGQGGYTF
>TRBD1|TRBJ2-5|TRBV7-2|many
TGTGCCAGCAGCACCCGACAGGGGCTAGGAGAGACCCAGTACTTC
CASSTRQGLGETQYF
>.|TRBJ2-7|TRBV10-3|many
TGTGCCATCAGTGGTCGGGAGAATCCTATCGAGCAGTACTTC
CAISGRENPIEQYF
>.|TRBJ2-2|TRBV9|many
TGTGCCAGCAGCGTCGACCTTTTTAACACCGGGGAGCTGTTTTTT
CASSVDLFNTGELFF
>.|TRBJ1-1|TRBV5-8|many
TGTGCCAGCAGCTTAAAGATAACTGAAGCTTTCTTT
CASSLKITEAFF
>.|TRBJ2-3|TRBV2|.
TGTGCCAGCGCGGGCCATCCCACAGATACGCAGTATTTT
CASAGHPTDTQYF
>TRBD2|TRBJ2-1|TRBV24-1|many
TGTGCCACCAGTGATACCGGGACTAGCGCCTACAATGAGCAGTTCTTC
CATSDTGTSAYNEQFF
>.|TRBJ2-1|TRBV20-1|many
TGCAGTGCTAGCCGTACTAGCATCTCCTACAATGAGCAGTTCTTC
CSASRTSISYNEQFF